This T cell receptor beta chain was sequenced during a study of beta chain features in type 1 diabetes. Turning to the study itself: The study examined 90 million to 130 million sorted cells across all samples.

The CDR3 is 15 amino acids. V shed 9 bases and J 6 bases; nucleotides not matched to a gene: 10. Germline V gene data show CDR1 as LNHDA and CDR2 as SQIVND (reference sequence). Broader study findings: Moderate but significant shortening of TCRB CDR3s was recorded in all four CD4+ subsets from Type 1 diabetes patients. Naive, central memory and regulatory TCRB repertoires appeared more similar among patients than healthy donors.

Expressed TCRB transcripts were sequenced, since all the RNA that had been isolated was reverse transcribed. The assay was immunoSEQ multiplex PCR, and TCRdb's table has in-frame clones only and misses some. The table lists around 130,000 clones, 9% of them singletons. Details on this clone: Its antigen is currently unknown. The sample has other DNA sequences that encode this CDR3 too.

Sequenced: central memory CD4+ T cells from blood. V gene TRBV19 combines with J gene TRBJ1-5, with TRBD1 matching over 11 bases. The TCR originated in a man under 40 with type 1 diabetes. CDR3 amino acids: CASTPGQGGFQPQHF. The CDR3 nucleotides read TGTGCCAGCACCCCGGGACAGGGGGGTTTTCAGCCCCAGCATTTT.